Listed here are 6 T cell receptor beta chains from one sample, sequenced in a study of control samples from healthy donors and cancer patients (dated by TCRdb to about 2020). Libraries were made using the immunoSEQ multiplex PCR assay. What TCRdb holds here is the immuneACCESS table cut down to in-frame rearrangements. Part of the clones is not present; checked against another copy, under half of the missing clones reflect an unresolved V gene, and the others are unexplained. The sample table shows 75,000 to 90,000 clones, and 89% are seen once. The ten largest clonotypes hold 7.2% of the sample. The sequenced sample was blood. The receptors were sampled from a man aged 45-65 years in good health.

This clone was recorded once. The chain recombines TRBV9 with TRBJ1-1; a weak D match, TRBD1 (5 bases). This CDR3 comprises 15 residues. V gave up 0 bases and J gave up 3 bases, with 12 bases separating them. Germline V CDR1 and CDR2: SGDLS, YYNGEE. The CDR3 region has the DNA TGTGCCAGCAGCGTAGATCTCAGGGAGGACACTGAAGCTTTCTTT. Residues: CASSVDLREDTEAFF.

The J gene is TRBJ1-2, the V gene TRBV7-2; D is unclear. Trimming stripped 1 base from V and 8 bases from J, with 11 bases between. The CDR3 has 13 amino acids. Germline-derived CDR1 and CDR2 are SGHTA and FQGNSA. The CDR3 protein is CASSLESRGGYTF. The CDR3 nucleotides are TGTGCCAGCAGCTTAGAGTCGCGGGGAGGCTACACCTTC. The full variable domain, with the rest looked up from reference TRBV7-2 and TRBJ1-2, is GAGVSQSPSNKVTEKGKDVELRCDPISGHTALYWYRQSLGQGLEFLIYFQGNSAPDKSGLPSDRFSAERTGGSVSTLTIQRTQQEDSAVYLCASSLESRGGYTFGSGTRLTVV.

V usage is TRBV6-6 and J usage is TRBJ1-6, with no clear D. Germline assignment: CDR1 MNHNY and CDR2 SVGAGI (reference sequence). The CDR3 is made up of 14 amino acids. V shed 4 bases and J shed 10 bases, with 14 bases lying between them. CDR3: CASSSTTSSSPLHF. CDR3 DNA sequence: TGTGCCAGCAGTTCCACGACAAGCTCCTCACCCCTCCACTTT.

The gene calls are TRBV5-8 and TRBJ2-3; no firm D call. The V gene's germline CDR1 is SGHTS and CDR2 YDEGEE. V lost 1 base and J 4 bases, leaving 7 bases between the germline ends. This CDR3 contains 13 residues. This CDR3 is CASSLFGADTQYF. The CDR3 region has the DNA TGTGCCAGCAGCTTGTTCGGAGCAGATACGCAGTATTTT.

The genes are TRBV29-1 and TRBJ1-1; D unclear. Germline CDR1 SQVTM, CDR2 ANQGSEA. CDR3 size: 13 residues. Deletions cut 4 bases from V and 3 bases from J, with 12 bases between. In DNA, the CDR3 is TGCAGCGTTGGTTCCCGCGTGGACACTGAAGCTTTCTTT. This encodes CSVGSRVDTEAFF.

CDR3 sequence (DNA): TGTGCCAGCAGCCATATGACAGGGGGCGTTCTCACTGAAGCTTTCTTT. Protein: CASSHMTGGVLTEAFF. J is TRBJ1-1 and V is TRBV7-9; TRBD1 agrees at 10 bases. The CDR3 loop spans 16 amino acids. The J segment lost 4 bases and the V segment lost 5 bases, leaving 10 bases of the junction unmatched. Germline assignment: CDR1 SEHNR and CDR2 FQNEAQ (reference sequence).